This record concerns one T cell receptor beta chain sequence. The antigen remains undetermined. Generated by immunoSEQ multiplex PCR, the TCRdb table keeps only in-frame clones and is missing some. The table records some 2,400 clones, less than 65% of them present only once. This sample is drawn from a study of CD8 T cell repertoires and HIV-1 epitope variants. Across the study: Autologous T cell-negative cells served as antigen-presenting cells in equal numbers. Separate from the cultures, 1M uncultured T cells served as baseline.

Regarding the study as a whole: Nef KF9 drew about 5 clonotypes and HW9 one, without TAALDMSHF responses.

The CDR3 sequence is 17 residues long. Germline V gene data show CDR1 as MNHNS and CDR2 as SASEGT. V was clipped by 4 bases and J by 0 bases; unmatched bases: 3. The rearrangement joins TRBV6-1 to TRBJ2-2, with 12 positions matching TRBD2. Material for sequencing was cultured CD8+ T cells derived from PBMCs. This clonotype was obtained from a male donor with HIV. The CDR3 spells CASSVGTSGSNTGELFF. The CDR3 DNA reads as TGTGCCAGCAGTGTCGGGACTAGCGGGTCGAACACCGGGGAGCTGTTTTTT.